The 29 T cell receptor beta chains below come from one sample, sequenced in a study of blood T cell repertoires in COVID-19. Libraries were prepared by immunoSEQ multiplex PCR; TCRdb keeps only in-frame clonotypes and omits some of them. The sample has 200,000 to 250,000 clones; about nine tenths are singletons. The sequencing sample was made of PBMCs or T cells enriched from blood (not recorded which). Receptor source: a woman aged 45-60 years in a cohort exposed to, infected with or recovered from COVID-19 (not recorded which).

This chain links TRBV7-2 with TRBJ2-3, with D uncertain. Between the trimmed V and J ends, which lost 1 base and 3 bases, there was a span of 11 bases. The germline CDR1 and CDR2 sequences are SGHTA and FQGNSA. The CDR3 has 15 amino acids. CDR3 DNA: TGTGCCAGCAGCTTAGTTTCAGGCCGAACAGATACGCAGTATTTT. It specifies CASSLVSGRTDTQYF.

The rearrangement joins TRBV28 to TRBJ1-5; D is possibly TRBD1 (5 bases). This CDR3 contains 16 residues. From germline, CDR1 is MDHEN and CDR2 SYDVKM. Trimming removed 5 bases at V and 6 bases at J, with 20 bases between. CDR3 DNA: TGTGCCAGCAGTATAGCCCAGGGTTTTGGGGCTCAGCCCCAGCATTTT. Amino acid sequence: CASSIAQGFGAQPQHF.

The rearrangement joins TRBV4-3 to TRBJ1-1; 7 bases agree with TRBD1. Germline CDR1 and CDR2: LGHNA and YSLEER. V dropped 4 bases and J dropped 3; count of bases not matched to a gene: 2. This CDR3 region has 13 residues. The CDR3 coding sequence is TGCGCCAGCAGCCTAGACAGGGACACTGAAGCTTTCTTT. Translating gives CASSLDRDTEAFF.

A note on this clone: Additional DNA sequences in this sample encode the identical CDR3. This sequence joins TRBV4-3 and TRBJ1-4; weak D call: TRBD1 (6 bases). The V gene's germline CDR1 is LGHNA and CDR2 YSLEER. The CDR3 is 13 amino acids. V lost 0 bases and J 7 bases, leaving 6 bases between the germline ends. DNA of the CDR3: TGCGCCAGCAGCCAAGACAGGGGTGAAAAACTGTTTTTT. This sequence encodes CASSQDRGEKLFF.

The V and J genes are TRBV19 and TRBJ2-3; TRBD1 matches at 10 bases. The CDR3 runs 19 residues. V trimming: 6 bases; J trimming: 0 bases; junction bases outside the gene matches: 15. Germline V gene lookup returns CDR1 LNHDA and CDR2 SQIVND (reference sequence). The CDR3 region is CASSRQGAAGDTSTDTQYF. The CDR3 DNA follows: TGTGCCAGTAGCCGACAGGGGGCGGCGGGCGACACTAGCACAGATACGCAGTATTTT. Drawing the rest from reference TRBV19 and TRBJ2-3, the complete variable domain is DGGITQSPKYLFRKEGQNVTLSCEQNLNHDAMYWYRQDPGQGLRLIYYSQIVNDFQKGDIAEGYSVSREKKESFPLTVTSAQKNPTAFYLCASSRQGAAGDTSTDTQYFGPGTRLTVL.

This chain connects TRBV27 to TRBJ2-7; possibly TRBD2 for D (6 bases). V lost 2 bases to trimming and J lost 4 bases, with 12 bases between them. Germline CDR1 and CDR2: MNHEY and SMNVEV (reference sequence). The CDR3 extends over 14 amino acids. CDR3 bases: TGTGCCAGCAGTTTAGCGGGGACTGATTACGAGCAGTACTTC. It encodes CASSLAGTDYEQYF.

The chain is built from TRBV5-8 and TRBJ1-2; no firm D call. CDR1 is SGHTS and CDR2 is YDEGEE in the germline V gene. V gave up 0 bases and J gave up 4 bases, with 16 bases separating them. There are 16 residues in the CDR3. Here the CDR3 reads CASSLAFAGSIYGYTF. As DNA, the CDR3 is TGTGCCAGCAGCTTGGCGTTCGCAGGTTCTATCTATGGCTACACCTTC.

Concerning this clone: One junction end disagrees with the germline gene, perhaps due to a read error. The CDR3 is CASSLELGAGYISPLHF. The CDR3 DNA sequence: TGCGCCAGCAGCTTGGAACTGGGGGCGGGTTATATTTCACCCCTCCACTTT. The chain carries TRBV5-1 and TRBJ1-6; D may be TRBD1 (6 bases). Germline V gene lookup returns CDR1 SGHRS and CDR2 YFSETQ. The CDR3 is 17 amino acids.

CDR3 nucleotides: TGTGCCTGGAGTATGTTAAGGGCAGGGAATCAGCCCCAGCATTTT. Its protein product is CAWSMLRAGNQPQHF. The V call is TRBV30, the J call TRBJ1-5; D is perhaps TRBD1 (5 bases). The CDR3 loop spans 15 amino acids. Germline V gives CDR1 GTSNPN, CDR2 SVGIG (reference sequence). The V end lost 2 bases, the J end lost 4 bases, and 15 bases lay between the germline ends. Supplemented by reference TRBV30 and TRBJ1-5, the full variable domain reads SQTIHQWPATLVQPVGSPLSLECTVEGTSNPNLYWYRQAAGRGLQLLFYSVGIGQISSEVPQNLSASRPQDRQFILSSKKLLLSDSGFYLCAWSMLRAGNQPQHFGDGTRLSIL.

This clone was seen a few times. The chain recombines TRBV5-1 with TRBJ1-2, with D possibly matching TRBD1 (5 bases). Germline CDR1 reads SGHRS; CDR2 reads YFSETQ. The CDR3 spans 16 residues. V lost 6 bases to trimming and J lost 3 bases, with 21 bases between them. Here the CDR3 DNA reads TGCGCCAGCACCCCCACAGGTAGCGGGGGGGACTATGGCTACACCTTC. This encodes CASTPTGSGGDYGYTF. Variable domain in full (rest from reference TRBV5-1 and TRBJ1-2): KAGVTQTPRYLIKTRGQQVTLSCSPISGHRSVSWYQQTPGQGLQFLFEYFSETQRNKGNFPGRFSGRQFSNSRSEMNVSTLELGDSALYLCASTPTGSGGDYGYTFGSGTRLTVV.

The CDR3 coding sequence is TGTGCCAGCTCAGTCAGGGCTCGGAGCACAGATACGCAGTATTTT. Amino acid sequence: CASSVRARSTDTQYF. The chain employs TRBV7-8 and TRBJ2-3; the D gene is possibly TRBD1 (5 bases). There are 15 residues in the CDR3. The V end lost 8 bases, the J end lost 0 bases, and 15 bases lay between the germline ends. The germline gives CDR1 SGHVS, CDR2 FQNEAQ.

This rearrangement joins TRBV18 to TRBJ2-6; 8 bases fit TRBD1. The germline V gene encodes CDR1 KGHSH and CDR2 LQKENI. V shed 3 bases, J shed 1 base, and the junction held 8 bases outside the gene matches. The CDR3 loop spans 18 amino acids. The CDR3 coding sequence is TGTGCCAGCTCACCCCCGAGGCAGGGGGCGTCTGGGGCCAACGTCCTGACTTTC. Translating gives CASSPPRQGASGANVLTF.

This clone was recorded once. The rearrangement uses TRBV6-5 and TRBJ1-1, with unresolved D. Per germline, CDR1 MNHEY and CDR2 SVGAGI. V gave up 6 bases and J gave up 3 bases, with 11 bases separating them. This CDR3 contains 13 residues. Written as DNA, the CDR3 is TGTGCCAGCAGACTTATCCAGGACACTGAAGCTTTCTTT. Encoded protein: CASRLIQDTEAFF.

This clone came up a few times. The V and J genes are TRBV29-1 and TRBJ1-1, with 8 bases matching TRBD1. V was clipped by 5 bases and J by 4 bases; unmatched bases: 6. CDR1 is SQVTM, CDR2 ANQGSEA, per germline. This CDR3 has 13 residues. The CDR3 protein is CSVSTGEGTEAFF. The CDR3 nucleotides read TGCAGCGTTTCGACAGGGGAGGGCACTGAAGCTTTCTTT.

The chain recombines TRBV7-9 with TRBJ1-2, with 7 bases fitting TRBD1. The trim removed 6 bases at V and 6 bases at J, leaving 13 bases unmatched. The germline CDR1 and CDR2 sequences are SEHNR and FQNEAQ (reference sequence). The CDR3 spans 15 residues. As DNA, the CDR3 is TGTGCCAGCAGTTATACAGGGGATCTTGATAATGGCTACACCTTC. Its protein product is CASSYTGDLDNGYTF.

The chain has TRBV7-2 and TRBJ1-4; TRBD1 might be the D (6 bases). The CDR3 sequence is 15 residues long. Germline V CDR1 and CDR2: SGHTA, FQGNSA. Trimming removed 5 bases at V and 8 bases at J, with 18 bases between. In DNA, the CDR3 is TGTGCCAGCAGCGGGGGCCTGGGGAAGGGGGAAAAACTGTTTTTT. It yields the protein CASSGGLGKGEKLFF.

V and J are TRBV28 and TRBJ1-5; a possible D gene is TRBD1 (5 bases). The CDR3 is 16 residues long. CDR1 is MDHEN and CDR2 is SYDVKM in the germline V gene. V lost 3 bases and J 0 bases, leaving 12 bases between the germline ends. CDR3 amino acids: CASSLPQGYSNQPQHF. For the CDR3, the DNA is TGTGCCAGCAGTTTGCCTCAGGGTTATAGCAATCAGCCCCAGCATTTT.

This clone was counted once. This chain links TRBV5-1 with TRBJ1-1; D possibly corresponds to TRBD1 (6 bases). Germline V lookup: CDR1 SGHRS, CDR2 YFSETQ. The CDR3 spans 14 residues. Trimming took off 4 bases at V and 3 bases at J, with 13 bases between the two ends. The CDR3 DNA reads TGCGCCAGCAGCGGACCGGACAGTTACACTGAAGCTTTCTTT. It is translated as CASSGPDSYTEAFF. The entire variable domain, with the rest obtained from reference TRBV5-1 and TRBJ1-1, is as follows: KAGVTQTPRYLIKTRGQQVTLSCSPISGHRSVSWYQQTPGQGLQFLFEYFSETQRNKGNFPGRFSGRQFSNSRSEMNVSTLELGDSALYLCASSGPDSYTEAFFGQGTRLTVV.

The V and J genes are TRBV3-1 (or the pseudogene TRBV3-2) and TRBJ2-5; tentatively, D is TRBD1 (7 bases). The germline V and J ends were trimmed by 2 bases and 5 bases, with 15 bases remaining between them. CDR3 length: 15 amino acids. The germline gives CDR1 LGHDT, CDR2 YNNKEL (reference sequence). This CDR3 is CASSQKGAGGETQYF. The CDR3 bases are TGTGCCAGCAGCCAAAAGGGGGCAGGAGGGGAGACCCAGTACTTC.

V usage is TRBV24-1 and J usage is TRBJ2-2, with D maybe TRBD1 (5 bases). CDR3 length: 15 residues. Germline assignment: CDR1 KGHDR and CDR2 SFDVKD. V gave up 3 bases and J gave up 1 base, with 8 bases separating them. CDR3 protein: CATSDEGQNTGELFF. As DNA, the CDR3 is TGTGCCACCAGTGATGAAGGACAGAACACCGGGGAGCTGTTTTTT.

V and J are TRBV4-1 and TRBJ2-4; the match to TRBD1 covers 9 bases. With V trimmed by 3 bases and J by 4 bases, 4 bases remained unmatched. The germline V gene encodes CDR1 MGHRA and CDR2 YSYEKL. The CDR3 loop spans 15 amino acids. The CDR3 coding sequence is TGCGCCAGCAGCCATGGCGACAGGGGGAAAAACATTCAGTACTTC. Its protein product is CASSHGDRGKNIQYF.

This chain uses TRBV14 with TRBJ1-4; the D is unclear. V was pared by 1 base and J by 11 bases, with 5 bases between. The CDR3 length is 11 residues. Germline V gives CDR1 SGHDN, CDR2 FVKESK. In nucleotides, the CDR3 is TGTGCCAGCAGCCAAGCCGGGAAACTGTTTTTT. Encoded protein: CASSQAGKLFF.

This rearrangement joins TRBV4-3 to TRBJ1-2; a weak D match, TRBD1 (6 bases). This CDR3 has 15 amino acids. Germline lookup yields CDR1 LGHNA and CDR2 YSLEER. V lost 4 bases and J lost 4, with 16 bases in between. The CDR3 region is CASSLSHRASYGYTF. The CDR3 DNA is TGCGCCAGCAGCCTCTCCCACAGGGCATCCTATGGCTACACCTTC.

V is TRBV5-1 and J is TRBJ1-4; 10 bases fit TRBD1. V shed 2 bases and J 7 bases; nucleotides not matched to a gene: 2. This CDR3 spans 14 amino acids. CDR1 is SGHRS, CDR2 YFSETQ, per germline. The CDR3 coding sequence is TGCGCCAGCAGCTTTCGACAGGGGGCTGAAAAACTGTTTTTT. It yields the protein CASSFRQGAEKLFF.

DNA of the CDR3: TGTGCCAGCAGGGAGGGGCAGTATAATGAAAAACTGTTTTTT. Its translation: CASREGQYNEKLFF. This sequence joins TRBV5-5 and TRBJ1-4, with D perhaps matching TRBD1 (5 bases). Trimming took 5 bases from V and 4 from J, leaving 12 bases between them. Germline CDR1 SGHKS, CDR2 YYEKEE (reference sequence). This CDR3 is 14 amino acids long.

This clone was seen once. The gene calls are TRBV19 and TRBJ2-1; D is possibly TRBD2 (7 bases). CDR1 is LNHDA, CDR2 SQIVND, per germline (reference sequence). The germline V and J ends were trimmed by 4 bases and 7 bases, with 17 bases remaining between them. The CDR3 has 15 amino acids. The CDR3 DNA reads TGTGCCAGTAGTAAAGGGGGGGGCTTAAGGAATGAGCAGTTCTTC. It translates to CASSKGGGLRNEQFF.

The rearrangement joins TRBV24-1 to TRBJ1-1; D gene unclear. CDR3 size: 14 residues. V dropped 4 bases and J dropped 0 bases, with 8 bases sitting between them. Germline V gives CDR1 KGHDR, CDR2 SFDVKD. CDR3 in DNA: TGTGCCACCAGTGACCCCCCGGTGAACACTGAAGCTTTCTTT. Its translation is CATSDPPVNTEAFF.

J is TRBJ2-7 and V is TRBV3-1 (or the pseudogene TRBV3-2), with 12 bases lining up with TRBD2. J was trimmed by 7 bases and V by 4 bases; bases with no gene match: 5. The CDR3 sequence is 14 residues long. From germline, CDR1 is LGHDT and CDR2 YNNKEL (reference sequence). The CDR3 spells CASSPGTSGLEQYF. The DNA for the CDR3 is TGTGCCAGCAGCCCCGGGACTAGCGGGCTGGAGCAGTACTTC.

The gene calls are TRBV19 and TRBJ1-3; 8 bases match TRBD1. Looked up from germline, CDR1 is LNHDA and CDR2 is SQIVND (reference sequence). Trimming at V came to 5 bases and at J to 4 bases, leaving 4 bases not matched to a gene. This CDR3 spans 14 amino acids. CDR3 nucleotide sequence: TGTGCCAGTAGTGCGCGGACAGGGGGAAACACCATATATTTT. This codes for CASSARTGGNTIYF.